The rows below give T cell receptor beta chains drawn from one sample of a study of blood T cell repertoires in COVID-19. Sequencing used immunoSEQ multiplex PCR; TCRdb keeps in-frame clones, though not all of them. Among 150,000 to 250,000 clones listed, roughly 83% were seen once. The material sequenced was peripheral blood. The receptors come from a woman in her forties with COVID-19, enrolled during active disease. Both conserved end residues are part of each CDR3. D genes are given only for firm matches. Clone size is given for some rows only: seen once, a few or many times, or a class if the clone is expanded.

cdr3_nt cdr3_aa j_call clone_size v_call d_call
TGTGCCAGCAGTGAATCAAGGGGCCAAGAGACCCAGTACTTC CASSESRGQETQYF TRBJ2-5 - TRBV2 -
TGCAGCGGCCGGGGACAGGGTAACCACAATGAGCAGTTCTTC CSGRGQGNHNEQFF TRBJ2-1 - TRBV29-1 TRBD1
TGTGCCAGCAGTACTCCGACAGGGAAGGACACTGAAGCTTTCTTT CASSTPTGKDTEAFF TRBJ1-1 - TRBV6-5 TRBD1
TGTGCCAGCAGTCGACAGGGGGGAGAGACCCAGTACTTC CASSRQGGETQYF TRBJ2-5 - TRBV27 TRBD1
TGTGCCAGCAATCTCGGGGGACCCTACGAGCAGTACTTC CASNLGGPYEQYF TRBJ2-7 once TRBV12-3/TRBV12-4 -
TGTGCCAGCAGGGAAGGGACTAGCGGCTACAATGAGCAGTTCTTC CASREGTSGYNEQFF TRBJ2-1 - TRBV5-4 TRBD2
TGTGCCAGCAGCTTAATCGGGGGGGGCACTGAAGCTTTCTTT CASSLIGGGTEAFF TRBJ1-1 - TRBV7-2 -
TGTGCCAGCAGCTTGGGGGGGCAGGGAAATCAGCCCCAGCATTTT CASSLGGQGNQPQHF TRBJ1-5 - TRBV7-9 -
TGTGCCAGCAGTATTCAGGGATCCTATCAGCCCCAGCATTTT CASSIQGSYQPQHF TRBJ1-5 - TRBV2 -
TGTGCCAGTAGTATAGATACTTTCTCGGGGGGCGACAGGAGTACTGAAGCTTTCTTT CASSIDTFSGGDRSTEAFF TRBJ1-1 - TRBV19 -
TGTGCCAGCTCACCCGATGGGATCCGAACAGGGGCGAACACTGAAGCTTTCTTT CASSPDGIRTGANTEAFF TRBJ1-1 once TRBV18 TRBD1
TGTGCCAGCAGCCGGGGAGGGAGTAACTATGGCTACACCTTC CASSRGGSNYGYTF TRBJ1-2 - TRBV7-9 -
TGTGCCAGCAGTTACCAAGACAGGGGCTATGGCTACACCTTC CASSYQDRGYGYTF TRBJ1-2 - TRBV6-5 TRBD1
TGTGCCAGCAGCTTCCGTCGGCAGGGGAACACTGAAGCTTTCTTT CASSFRRQGNTEAFF TRBJ1-1 - TRBV7-8 -
TGTGCTAGTGGTTTGGGAGGCCAGAGTCTTGGCTACACCTTC CASGLGGQSLGYTF TRBJ1-2 - TRBV12-5 -
TGTGCCAGCAGCATCATAAGAAAGGGGGTAGAGACCCAGTACTTC CASSIIRKGVETQYF TRBJ2-5 - TRBV5-4 -
TGTGCCGGTTCCGGGACAGGGGTTCGAGAGACCCAGTACTTC CAGSGTGVRETQYF TRBJ2-5 - TRBV30 TRBD1
TGTGCCAGCAGCCAAGAACCCCCGACTAGCGGGAGGGCCAGGGGCACAGATACGCAGTATTTT CASSQEPPTSGRARGTDTQYF TRBJ2-3 - TRBV4-2 TRBD2
TGTGCCATCATGGGTCCGGGACTAGAGGCTGAGCAGTTCTTC CAIMGPGLEAEQFF TRBJ2-1 - TRBV10-3 TRBD2
TGCGCCAGCAGCTTGAAGGGGGCGTGGGGCACAGATACGCAGTATTTT CASSLKGAWGTDTQYF TRBJ2-3 - TRBV5-1 TRBD1
TGCGCCAGCAGCCATTTTCCTCCGGGACTAGCGGGAGGCGCCGGGGAGCTGTTTTTT CASSHFPPGLAGGAGELFF TRBJ2-2 - TRBV4-1 TRBD2
TGTGCCAGCAGCTTATCTCTGGCCAAAAACATTCAGTACTTC CASSLSLAKNIQYF TRBJ2-4 - TRBV7-2 -
TGCGCCAGCAAGGATCAGGGGAACACTGAAGCTTTCTTT CASKDQGNTEAFF TRBJ1-1 - TRBV5-1 -
TGCGCCAGCAGCCAAGAGGGGGACAGGGTTGGGAAGGACACTGAAGCTTTCTTT CASSQEGDRVGKDTEAFF TRBJ1-1 - TRBV4-1 TRBD1
TGTGCCAGCAGACGCGGGGGCTCTGGGACTTCTGGGGCCAACGTCCTGACTTTC CASRRGGSGTSGANVLTF TRBJ2-6 - TRBV5-4 -
TGTGCCAGCAGTGCCGAAGGGGCAGGGGGCTACACCTTC CASSAEGAGGYTF TRBJ1-2 - TRBV6-7 -
TGTGCCAGCTCCCCGACAGGGCTGAACACTGAAGCTTTCTTT CASSPTGLNTEAFF TRBJ1-1 - TRBV18 TRBD1
TGCGCCAGCAGCCAAGAATCGGGAGGTTTTTCGTCAATGGTGCAGTTCTTC CASSQESGGFSSMVQFF TRBJ2-1 - TRBV4-1 TRBD2
TGCGCCAGTTCCCCAGGGGCAGGAGCCTACGAGCAGTACTTC CASSPGAGAYEQYF TRBJ2-7 - TRBV10-1 -